Presented here are 17 T cell receptor beta chains from one specimen sequenced in a study of blood T cell repertoires in COVID-19. Sequencing was performed with immunoSEQ multiplex PCR; in TCRdb, only in-frame clones are kept and a portion is missing. The sample contains around 120,000 clones, around four fifths of which appear only once. Material for sequencing was peripheral blood. Source of these receptors: a man in his thirties or forties with acute or convalescent COVID-19.

The J gene is TRBJ2-3, the V gene TRBV19, with a possible D match to TRBD1 (6 bases). With 1 base removed from V and 5 bases from J, the gap between germline ends came to 10 bases. Germline V gene lookup returns CDR1 LNHDA and CDR2 SQIVND (reference sequence). The CDR3 has 14 residues. The DNA of the CDR3 is TGTGCCAGTAGTATAGGTGGACAGCAAGATACGCAGTATTTT. Translation gives CASSIGGQQDTQYF.

This chain joins TRBV6-5 and TRBJ2-7; 12 positions agree with TRBD2. Germline V CDR1 and CDR2: MNHEY, SVGAGI. J lost 4 bases, V lost 6 bases, and 4 bases had no gene match. The CDR3 contains 14 residues. The chain's CDR3 is CASRQTSGRYEQYV. In nucleotides, the CDR3 is TGTGCCAGCAGACAAACTAGCGGGAGGTACGAGCAGTACGTC.

The count of this clone is one. V gene TRBV27 combines with J gene TRBJ2-7; D possibly corresponds to TRBD2 (5 bases). The V gene lost 3 bases and the J gene lost 4 bases, with 7 bases spanning the gap. This CDR3 is 12 amino acids long. Germline values: CDR1 MNHEY, CDR2 SMNVEV (reference sequence). The CDR3 reads CASSLPGYEQYF. CDR3 nucleotides: TGTGCCAGCAGTTTGCCGGGATACGAGCAGTACTTC.

This chain links TRBV15 with TRBJ1-2; weak D call: TRBD1 (6 bases). From germline, CDR1 is LNHNV and CDR2 YYDKDF (reference sequence). V shed 0 bases and J shed 5 bases, with 16 bases lying between them. CDR3 length: 16 amino acids. The CDR3 region is CATSRDGTSYPYGYTF. CDR3 bases: TGTGCCACCAGCAGAGACGGGACATCGTACCCATATGGCTACACCTTC.

The rearrangement links TRBV7-9 to TRBJ1-3; D call uncertain. V lost 5 bases, J lost 4 bases, and 15 bases lay in between. CDR3 length: 15 residues. The germline CDR1 and CDR2 sequences are SEHNR and FQNEAQ (reference sequence). The CDR3 DNA follows: TGTGCCAGCAGCCCAGGCGGGGTGTGGGGAAACACCATATATTTT. Its protein product is CASSPGGVWGNTIYF.

The chain is built from TRBV7-8 and TRBJ1-1; TRBD1 is a possible D gene (5 bases). The CDR3 runs to 14 residues. Germline V gene sequence: CDR1 SGHVS, CDR2 FQNEAQ. V shed 2 bases and J shed 1 base, with 8 bases lying between them. This CDR3 is CASSLRTGNTEAFF. The CDR3 region has the DNA TGTGCCAGCAGCTTAAGAACAGGGAACACTGAAGCTTTCTTT.

The V and J genes are TRBV5-6 and TRBJ2-7, with D unresolved. V lost 4 bases and J 6 bases, leaving 26 bases between the germline ends. The CDR3 loop spans 17 amino acids. Germline V gene lookup returns CDR1 SGHDT and CDR2 YYEEEE. The CDR3: CASSRGYEAATHGEQYV. The CDR3 nucleotides are TGTGCCAGCAGCCGTGGGTATGAGGCAGCAACGCATGGCGAGCAGTACGTC.

V gene TRBV7-9 combines with J gene TRBJ2-1; D might be TRBD2 (6 bases). V was trimmed by 5 bases and J by 0 bases, leaving 23 bases between them. This CDR3 is built from 19 residues. Germline V gives CDR1 SEHNR, CDR2 FQNEAQ (reference sequence). CDR3 in DNA: TGTGCCAGCAGCCCCAGGGATGTCGGGGGACCCAGCTCCTACAATGAGCAGTTCTTC. Protein sequence: CASSPRDVGGPSSYNEQFF.

This sequence joins TRBV5-8 and TRBJ1-2; a weak D match, TRBD1 (5 bases). CDR1 is SGHTS, CDR2 YDEGEE, per germline. V was pared by 4 bases and J by 4 bases, with 11 bases between. The CDR3 is 13 amino acids. CDR3 DNA: TGTGCCAGCAGCCCGACAGATTTCTATGGCTACACCTTC. Translating gives CASSPTDFYGYTF.

The chain has TRBV15 and TRBJ2-7, with TRBD2 matching 7 bases. Per the germline V gene, CDR1 is LNHNV and CDR2 is YYDKDF (reference sequence). The CDR3 contains 17 residues. V lost 0 bases and J lost 6; bases outside the gene matches: 14. The CDR3 region has the DNA TGTGCCACCAGCAGAGATTACCAGCCTAGCGGCCAATCCGAGCAGTACGTC. Protein: CATSRDYQPSGQSEQYV.

This chain links TRBV5-8 with TRBJ2-7; 7 nucleotides match TRBD1. The CDR3 contains 16 residues. Germline V CDR1 and CDR2: SGHTS, YDEGEE. The trim removed 2 bases at V and 3 bases at J, leaving 11 bases unmatched. This CDR3 reads CASSFRDSKHFYEQYV. The CDR3 region has the DNA TGTGCCAGCAGCTTTAGGGACAGCAAACACTTCTACGAGCAGTACGTC.

The chain carries TRBV9 and TRBJ2-1; 8 nucleotides match TRBD2. CDR1 and CDR2 from the germline V gene are SGDLS and YYNGEE. The CDR3 extends over 14 amino acids. With V trimmed by 0 bases and J by 15 bases, 11 bases remained unmatched. DNA for the CDR3: TGTGCCAGCAGCGTAGATCCCGCGGGAGGCCCCCCGTTCTTC. Residues: CASSVDPAGGPPFF. Full variable domain (outside the CDR3, taken from reference TRBV9 and TRBJ2-1): DSGVTQTPKHLITATGQRVTLRCSPRSGDLSVYWYQQSLDQGLQFLIQYYNGEERAKGNILERFSAQQFPDLHSELNLSSLELGDSALYFCASSVDPAGGPPFFGPGTRLTVL.

The rearrangement links TRBV9 to TRBJ2-1; 8 bases map to TRBD2. The germline gives CDR1 SGDLS, CDR2 YYNGEE. The V and J ends lost 0 bases and 4 bases, in that order; junction bases with no gene match: 3. This CDR3 has 15 amino acids. The CDR3 DNA is TGTGCCAGCAGCGTAGCCGGGAGGGCGTACAATGAGCAGTTCTTC. It yields the protein CASSVAGRAYNEQFF.

The chain joins TRBV4-2 to TRBJ1-6, with D hard to call. The length of the CDR3 is 16 residues. The germline V gene has CDR1 LGHNA and CDR2 YNFKEQ. V lost 0 bases and J lost 6, with 12 bases in between. The chain's CDR3 is CASSQDFEAINSPLHF. The CDR3 nucleotides read TGTGCCAGCAGCCAAGATTTTGAGGCCATTAATTCACCCCTCCACTTT.

This sequence joins TRBV19 and TRBJ2-2, with 11 bases that match TRBD2. CDR3 length: 18 residues. The germline V gene has CDR1 LNHDA and CDR2 SQIVND (reference sequence). The junction had 9 bases not matched to a gene; V was cut back by 5 bases and J by 1 base. The CDR3 is CASSGRLAGIGNTGELFF. The CDR3 DNA follows: TGTGCCAGTAGTGGACGACTAGCGGGAATCGGGAACACCGGGGAGCTGTTTTTT.

The chain joins TRBV2 to TRBJ1-1; 10 bases align to TRBD1. Germline values: CDR1 SNHLY, CDR2 FYNNEI. Germline trimming cut 3 bases from V and 4 bases from J; bases unmatched to any gene: 5. This CDR3 comprises 15 residues. The chain's CDR3 is CASSELGQGVTEAFF. CDR3 nucleotide sequence: TGTGCCAGCAGTGAGCTAGGACAGGGGGTCACTGAAGCTTTCTTT. Filled out from reference TRBV2 and TRBJ1-1, the complete variable domain reads EPEVTQTPSHQVTQMGQEVILRCVPISNHLYFYWYRQILGQKVEFLVSFYNNEISEKSEIFDDQFSVERPDGSNFTLKIRSTKLEDSAMYFCASSELGQGVTEAFFGQGTRLTVV.

The V gene is TRBV21-1, the J gene TRBJ1-6; TRBD1 was called by the table and not checked on the DNA. TRBV21-1 is a pseudogene. CDR3 length equals 17 residues. Here the CDR3 reads CASSKVWDRPYNSPLHF. The CDR3, as DNA: TGTGCCAGCAGCAAAGTATGGGACAGGCCCTATAATTCACCCCTCCACTTT.